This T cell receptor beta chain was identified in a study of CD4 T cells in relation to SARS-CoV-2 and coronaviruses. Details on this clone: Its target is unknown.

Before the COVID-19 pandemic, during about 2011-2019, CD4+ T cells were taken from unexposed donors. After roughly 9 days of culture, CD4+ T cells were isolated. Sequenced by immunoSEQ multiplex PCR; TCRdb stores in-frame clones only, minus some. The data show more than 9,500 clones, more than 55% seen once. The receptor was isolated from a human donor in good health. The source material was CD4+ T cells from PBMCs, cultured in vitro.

The CDR3 region is CASSLAANGQGTYTQYF. CDR3 nucleotide sequence: TGTGCCAGCAGCTTAGCAGCCAACGGACAGGGGACGTATACGCAGTATTTT. This sequence joins TRBV7-9 and TRBJ2-3, with TRBD1 identical over 9 bases. V shed 0 bases, J shed 7 bases, and the junction held 11 bases outside the gene matches. The CDR3 covers 17 residues. Germline loops: CDR1 SEHNR, CDR2 FQNEAQ (reference sequence).